The clone carrying this T cell receptor (beta chain) was found once. Its antigen is unidentified. A CD45RA-negative memory subset and a CD45RA+ naive subset were separated from the CD4+ cells. This entry is derived from a study of shared clonotypes between healthy human individuals. Methods used by the authors: In the immunoSEQ data, sequences were junction-only and lacked quality scores, so filtering differed. The data were produced by immunoSEQ multiplex PCR, yet TCRdb's version contains in-frame clones alone and is incomplete. For V, J and clone size, that table is used; D and trimming come from the DNA. The sample records hundreds of thousands of clones, almost 97% being singletons. Notes on the study in general: Incomplete sequencing of sorted subsets was indicated by rarefaction despite large depth. Generally, naive subsets (rather than memory subsets) showed larger estimated richness.

The CDR3 extends over 16 amino acids. V lost 1 base and J lost 2; bases outside the gene matches: 9. The germline gives CDR1 SQVTM, CDR2 ANQGSEA. The V gene is TRBV29-1, the J gene TRBJ2-7, with 9 bases identical to TRBD1. Sequencing was carried out using naive CD4+ T cells sorted from blood. Subset: CD45RA+ positively selected. The TCR sequence derives from a woman in her 30s in good health. The CDR3 spells CSVEARGQGRPYEQYF. The CDR3 nucleotides are TGCAGCGTTGAAGCAAGGGGACAGGGTCGGCCCTACGAGCAGTACTTC.